This is a list of T cell receptor beta chains from one sample in a study of shared clonotypes between healthy human individuals. Profiling relied on immunoSEQ multiplex PCR, and the TCRdb table lists in-frame clones only, not all of them. This sample carries over 2 million clones, 80% to 95% of them seen once, and the ten largest clones take approximately 0.41%. The sequencing sample was made of naive CD4+ T cells from PBMCs. These receptors came from a man aged 18 to 29 in good health. Some clones in this sample may be carry-over from other donors' samples. Both conserved end residues are part of each CDR3. D genes are given only for firm matches. Part of the rows lack a size; the others show once, few, many or a class for expanded clones.

V gene	J gene	clone size	D gene	CDR3 DNA	CDR3 protein
TRBV5-6	TRBJ2-7	-	-	TGTGCCAGCAGCTTACATTTATCCTACGAGCAGTACTTC	CASSLHLSYEQYF
TRBV29-1	TRBJ1-2	-	TRBD1	TGCAGCGTTGAAAGGACAGGGGGCGCCTATGGCTACACCTTC	CSVERTGGAYGYTF
TRBV25-1	TRBJ1-2	-	-	TGTGCCAGCAGTGCAGGGGTTTCGGCTGCTGGCTACACCTTC	CASSAGVSAAGYTF
TRBV14	TRBJ2-1	-	-	TGTGCCAGCAGCCCCGGGCCAGCGAGAAACAATGAGCAGTTCTTC	CASSPGPARNNEQFF
TRBV12-5	TRBJ2-7	-	-	TGTGCTAGTGGTTTTATAACCGGGACGGAATCATCCGAGCAGTACTTC	CASGFITGTESSEQYF
TRBV7-8	TRBJ1-2	once	-	TGTGCCAGCAGCCCCGACGGCACTAACTATGGCTACACCTTC	CASSPDGTNYGYTF
TRBV30	TRBJ1-3	-	-	TGTGCCTGGGACTACCGTCAAGGAAACACCATATATTTT	CAWDYRQGNTIYF
TRBV10-1	TRBJ2-1	-	TRBD2	TGCGCCAGCAGTGAGTCGAGAAGGGCTAGCGGGAGCCCCAATGAGCAGTTCTTC	CASSESRRASGSPNEQFF
TRBV28	TRBJ1-5	-	-	TGTGCCAGCAGTTTCCTAGAGGGGGAATATAGCAATCAGCCCCAGCATTTT	CASSFLEGEYSNQPQHF
TRBV28	TRBJ2-1	-	-	TGTGCCAGCACCTTGGGAGGAGGCTACAGCTCCTACAATGAGCAGTTCTTC	CASTLGGGYSSYNEQFF
TRBV5-1	TRBJ2-2	once	TRBD2	TGCGCCAGCAGCTTGGGGACTAGCGGGATCGACACCGGGGAGCTGTTTTTT	CASSLGTSGIDTGELFF
TRBV5-1	TRBJ2-5	-	TRBD2	TGCGCCAGCAGCTTCAGCGGGGGTCGAGAGACCCAGTACTTC	CASSFSGGRETQYF
TRBV10-3	TRBJ1-3	-	-	TGTGCCATCTTATCTTTAGAGGGAAACACCATATATTTT	CAILSLEGNTIYF
TRBV5-5	TRBJ1-2	-	TRBD1	TGTGCCAGCAGCCCTTCAGGGGGGGCGTACAGTGGCTACACCTTC	CASSPSGGAYSGYTF
TRBV29-1	TRBJ1-1	-	-	TGCAGCGTCGGACGGATGATGAGGGGGACTGAAGCTTTCTTT	CSVGRMMRGTEAFF
TRBV10-1	TRBJ2-2	-	-	TGCGCCAGCAACGGGGAGCTGTTTTTT	CASNGELFF
TRBV11-3	TRBJ2-7	-	TRBD1	TGTGCCAGCAGCGCTGGGACAGCCTACGAGCAGTACTTC	CASSAGTAYEQYF
TRBV10-2	TRBJ1-1	-	-	TGCGCCAGCAGTGAACACAGGGAGAGGGCTGAAGCTTTCTTT	CASSEHRERAEAFF
TRBV5-4	TRBJ2-5	-	-	TGTGCCAGCAGCTCCAGCCCAGACAGGATGATCGATGAGACCCAGTACTTC	CASSSSPDRMIDETQYF
TRBV4-3	TRBJ2-1	-	-	TGCGCCAGCAGCCAAGACCCGGGACTTCCCGCGGTGTATGAGCAGTTCTTC	CASSQDPGLPAVYEQFF
TRBV11-2	TRBJ2-3	-	TRBD2	TGTGCCAGCAGCTCCTCGGGACTAGCACCAGATACGCAGTATTTT	CASSSSGLAPDTQYF
TRBV7-8	TRBJ2-5	-	-	TGTGCCAGCAGCTTACGTGATTACGTCACCGAGACCCAGTACTTC	CASSLRDYVTETQYF
TRBV19	TRBJ2-7	-	-	TGTGCCAGTAGTATTCGCGGCATGAGGGGATATACCTACGAGCAGTACTTC	CASSIRGMRGYTYEQYF
TRBV7-2	TRBJ2-1	-	-	TGTGCCAGCAGCTTAGAAGGACAGAATGAGCAGTTCTTC	CASSLEGQNEQFF
TRBV18	TRBJ2-1	-	TRBD2	TGTGCCAGCTCACGGGTCCCGGCACTAGCGGGAGGCCCGGACTCCTACAATGAGCAGTTCTTC	CASSRVPALAGGPDSYNEQFF
TRBV7-2	TRBJ2-3	-	TRBD1	TGTGCCAGCAGTTCGGACAGGTACACAGATACGCAGTATTTT	CASSSDRYTDTQYF
TRBV9	TRBJ2-4	-	TRBD1	TGTGCCAGCAGCGTAGCGGGACAGGGGAACATTCAGTACTTC	CASSVAGQGNIQYF
TRBV7-6	TRBJ2-1	-	-	TGTGCCAGCAGCGGGGGGGGACAAAGCTCCTACAATGAGCAGTTCTTC	CASSGGGQSSYNEQFF
TRBV15	TRBJ1-4	-	-	TGTGCCACCAGCAGAGAAGCTGGCAGCAATGAAAAACTGTTTTTT	CATSREAGSNEKLFF
TRBV7-9	TRBJ1-2	-	-	TGTGCCAGCAGCTTGGCAGGGAACTATGGCTACACCTTC	CASSLAGNYGYTF
TRBV5-1	TRBJ2-1	-	TRBD2	TGCGCCAGCAGTACGACACTAGCGGGAGTAGGGAATGAGCAGTTCTTC	CASSTTLAGVGNEQFF
TRBV19	TRBJ2-7	-	TRBD1	TGTGCCAGTAGTATTTCAGGACAGGAGACTTACGAGCAGTACTTC	CASSISGQETYEQYF
TRBV21-1	TRBJ2-5	-	-	TGTGCCAGCAGCAGCATTCAAGAGACCCAGTACTTC	CASSSIQETQYF
TRBV5-4	TRBJ2-2	-	-	TGTGCCAGCAGCTTGGTGGGGGGCTTAATCGCCGGGGAGCTGTTTTTT	CASSLVGGLIAGELFF
TRBV5-4	TRBJ1-2	once	-	TGTGCCAGCAGCTTAGGGCCCTATGGCTACACCTTC	CASSLGPYGYTF
TRBV11-2	TRBJ2-7	once	TRBD2	TGTGCCAGCAGCCTTACTAGCGGGACCTACGAGCAGTACTTC	CASSLTSGTYEQYF
TRBV27	TRBJ2-7	-	-	TGTGCCAGCAGTTTATATACGTCCGGGACTCTGACCGGCGAGCAGTACTTC	CASSLYTSGTLTGEQYF
TRBV2	TRBJ1-1	once	-	TGTGCCAGCAGTGATGGGGGACGGCGGAACACTGAAGCTTTCTTT	CASSDGGRRNTEAFF
TRBV15	TRBJ2-2	-	TRBD2	TGTGCCACCAGCAGTAGCGGGACGAACACCGGGGAGCTGTTTTTT	CATSSSGTNTGELFF
TRBV4-2	TRBJ2-2	-	TRBD1	TGTGCCAGCAGCTGGAGGGACAGGGGGCATCCCGGGGAGCTGTTTTTT	CASSWRDRGHPGELFF